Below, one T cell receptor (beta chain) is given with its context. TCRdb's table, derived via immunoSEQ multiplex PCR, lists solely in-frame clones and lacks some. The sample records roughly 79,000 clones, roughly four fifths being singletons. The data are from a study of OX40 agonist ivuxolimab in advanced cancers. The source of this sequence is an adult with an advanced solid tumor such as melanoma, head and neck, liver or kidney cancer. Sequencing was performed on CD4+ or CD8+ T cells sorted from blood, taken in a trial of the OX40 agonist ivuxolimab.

The CDR3 protein is CASSYSRTVNEKLFF. CDR3 coding DNA: TGTGCCAGCAGTTACTCCCGGACAGTTAATGAAAAACTGTTTTTT. The V and J genes are TRBV6-6 and TRBJ1-4; possible D gene TRBD1, 6 bases. V lost 0 bases to trimming and J lost 4 bases, with 9 bases between them. Germline CDR1 and CDR2: MNHNY and SVGAGI (reference sequence). This CDR3 is built from 15 residues.